This T cell receptor (beta chain) was sequenced for a study of Graves' ophthalmopathy and Graves' hyperthyroidism. Study observations and caveats: Blood was where most expanded thyroid clonotypes above 0.001 frequency also turned up.

RNA transcripts served as template for amplifying TCR beta CDR3 sequences. Amplification began with first-round RT-PCR using HTBI primers, then second-round multiplex PCR was performed. TCRdb itself ran the multiplex PCR reads through MiXCR, one entry per CDR3 protein. The sample has a few hundred thousand distinct CDR3 sequences, about a sixth seen once. About this clonotype itself: Its antigen is not identified.

Germline V gene data show CDR1 as DFQATT and CDR2 as SNEGSKA (reference sequence). This CDR3 is built from 14 residues. V lost 5 bases to trimming and J lost 5 bases; unmatched junction nucleotides: 10. The sample was peripheral blood. This sequence was found in a woman between 18 and 29 years old with Graves' ophthalmopathy. V gene TRBV20-1 combines with J gene TRBJ1-1; 8 bases fit TRBD1. In DNA form, the CDR3 reads TGCAGTGCTCGACTCCTGGACAGGGTGACTGAAGCTTTCTTT. Amino acids: CSARLLDRVTEAFF.